This record concerns one T cell receptor beta chain sequence. Its antigen is still unknown. A much larger clonotype is one base distant, so this may be a read error. CDR3 length: 15 residues. The germline V gene encodes CDR1 MNHEY and CDR2 SVGEGT. This specimen comes from a study of naive and memory T cell subsets. Study results and limitations: A few larger clonotypes appeared in naive repertoires, especially CD8, possibly memory cells re-expressing CD45RA.

An equimolar mix of two oligonucleotides served as the beta constant-region primer for TRBC1 and TRBC2. Four rounds of PCR amplified the ligated cDNA using nested alpha and beta constant-region primers plus SP2. A 12-nucleotide UMI and the SP2 primer were added to the cDNA 3' end by oligonucleotide ligation. One entry per CDR3 protein, called by TCRdb with MiXCR from the UMI-ligation and nested PCR reads. The sample records around 100,000 distinct CDR3 sequences, around 13% being singletons. Sequenced sample: naive CD8+ T cells from blood. The genes are TRBV6-2 or TRBV6-3 and TRBJ2-7, with 7 positions matching TRBD2. The TCR sequence derives from a human donor in good health. This CDR3 is CPSTPLAGSSYEQYF. The CDR3 DNA sequence: TGTCCCAGCACCCCTTTAGCGGGCAGCTCCTACGAGCAGTACTTC.